What follows is one T cell receptor beta chain and its context. No antigen is known for it. After autologous stem cell transplantation all patients relapsed, and prior brentuximab vedotin exposure differed between cohorts. The data stem from a study of PD-1 blockade in classical Hodgkin lymphoma. Sequencing was performed with immunoSEQ multiplex PCR; in TCRdb, only in-frame clones are kept and a portion is missing. The table shows 13,000 to 15,000 clones, with approximately 86% occurring only once. This CDR3 is 13 amino acids long. Germline values: CDR1 SGHRS, CDR2 YFSETQ. V shed 0 bases and J shed 6 bases, with 7 bases lying between them. Study results and limitations: Baseline diversity resembling that of newly diagnosed patients was seen in complete responders.

Sequencing used peripheral blood mononuclear cells (PBMCs), obtained at baseline. The gene calls are TRBV5-1 and TRBJ2-1; D perhaps matches TRBD2 (6 bases). The sequence was obtained from a human donor with classical Hodgkin lymphoma. The CDR3: CASSLGLVNEQFF. CDR3 nucleotide sequence: TGCGCCAGCAGCTTGGGACTAGTCAATGAGCAGTTCTTC.